This T cell receptor (beta chain) emerged from a study of human T cells and chemical hapten exposure. At the level of the study: From small differences in pooled library volume came most of the variation in per-sample TCR yields.

The CDR3 loop spans 15 amino acids. Germline V gives CDR1 SGHDN, CDR2 FVKESK. Trimming took off 1 base at V and 0 bases at J, with 9 bases between the two ends. The time point here: patch test 3, about 24 weeks after DPC sensitization. As for treatment: therapeutic diphenylcyclopropenone sensitization with weekly scalp DPC. TCRdb independently ran MiXCR on the RACE reads; one entry per CDR3 protein. The sample consists of under 100,000 distinct CDR3 sequences, roughly a tenth of them appearing once. This clonotype was seen ten or more times. The material was whole blood, obtained in connection with sensitization to the hapten diphenylcyclopropenone (DPC). The receptor comes from a woman in her 50s with alopecia areata. Some clones in this sample may be carry-over from other donors' samples. J is TRBJ1-1 and V is TRBV14, with D perhaps TRBD1 (5 bases). CDR3 DNA: TGTGCCAGCAGCCAAGTCGGGGGAATGAACACTGAAGCTTTCTTT. Translation: CASSQVGGMNTEAFF.